Sequencing of this T cell receptor beta chain was carried out in a study of cytomegalovirus exposure and HLA in healthy donors. Donors sampled were nominally healthy, though unrecorded immune exposures were likely. Of note for this clone: Its antigen is unknown.

CDR1 SGHAT and CDR2 FQNNGV come from the germline V gene. The CDR3 contains 15 residues. V lost 5 bases and J lost 1, with 14 bases in between. The study, taken as a whole, reports: HLA restriction was apparent for most CMV-associated TCR beta chains in a later analysis. Later analysis identified several of the most significant clusters that appeared linked to common viral pathogens. In an earlier analysis, about 87% or about 30%: the productive usage of most TCR beta V segments.

The PCR made use of 60 Vbeta and 13 Jbeta primers. Using immunoSEQ multiplex PCR, the repertoire was profiled, and TCRdb retains in-frame clones only, with some absent. Of 150,000 or so clones in the sample, around 79% were seen once. The sequence was collected from a male donor in good health and CMV-seronegative. Source material: PBMCs. V usage is TRBV11-2 and J usage is TRBJ2-5; D remains unclear. The CDR3 region is CASSPGRTSQETQYF. The CDR3 DNA is TGTGCCAGCAGCCCAGGCCGAACGAGCCAAGAGACCCAGTACTTC.